One sample yielded the 21 T cell receptor beta chains listed below, sequenced in a study of beta chain features in type 1 diabetes. Their antigens are not known. Every isolated RNA sample was fully reverse transcribed, so sequencing captured expressed TCRB transcripts. Only in-frame clones appear in the TCRdb table, and some are missing; sequencing was by immunoSEQ multiplex PCR. The table lists 280,000 or so clones, around 16% of them singletons, with less than 0.02% in the top ten. General study points: TCRB CDR3s were moderately but significantly shorter in Type 1 diabetes patients in all four CD4+ subsets.

The sample taken for sequencing was naive CD4+ T cells from blood. All receptors derive from a man aged 18 to 30 with type 1 diabetes.

This clone came up a few times. This chain joins TRBV7-9 and TRBJ2-1, with 7 nucleotides matching TRBD2. Germline CDR1 and CDR2: SEHNR and FQNEAQ (reference sequence). The CDR3 spans 14 residues. The V and J ends lost 5 bases and 9 bases, in that order; junction bases with no gene match: 10. CDR3 region: CASSPPGLPAEQFF. The CDR3 DNA reads as TGTGCCAGCAGCCCCCCGGGACTACCGGCTGAGCAGTTCTTC.

The chain employs TRBV23-1 and TRBJ2-7, with D tentatively TRBD1 (6 bases). TRBV23-1 falls under the ORF class, with uncertain function. CDR3 length: 14 residues. The V and J ends lost 6 bases and 2 bases respectively, with 14 bases between them. The DNA for the CDR3 is TGCGCCAGCAGCGGACAGAAAATAACCTACGAGCAGTACTTC. Its translation is CASSGQKITYEQYF.

This chain joins TRBV30 and TRBJ1-1; 12 nucleotides line up with TRBD1. The germline gives CDR1 GTSNPN, CDR2 SVGIG (reference sequence). Unmatched junction bases numbered 10, after V lost 5 bases and J lost 3 bases. The CDR3 has 16 residues. For the CDR3, the DNA is TGTGCCTGGGAATTCGGGACAGGGGGCATGTACACTGAAGCTTTCTTT. Its translation is CAWEFGTGGMYTEAFF.

The gene calls are TRBV2 and TRBJ1-1; unclear D gene. Germline values: CDR1 SNHLY, CDR2 FYNNEI. This CDR3 region has 15 residues. The V and J ends lost 4 bases and 1 base respectively, with 13 bases between them. In nucleotides, the CDR3 is TGTGCCAGCAGTGCAGAGGCCGTGGGGAACACTGAAGCTTTCTTT. The encoded protein is CASSAEAVGNTEAFF.

This clone has only a few counts. The V and J genes are TRBV18 and TRBJ2-7; unclear D gene. CDR1 and CDR2 from the germline V gene are KGHSH and LQKENI. V was shortened by 4 bases and J by 4 bases, with 11 bases between the two germline ends. The length of the CDR3 is 13 residues. The CDR3 loop reads CASSQLIGYEQYF. CDR3 bases: TGTGCCAGCTCACAACTCATCGGGTACGAGCAGTACTTC.

The chain combines TRBV5-4 with TRBJ1-1, with 7 positions matching TRBD1. V shed 0 bases and J 12 bases; nucleotides not matched to a gene: 8. This CDR3 is built from 13 residues. Germline CDR1 is SGHNT and CDR2 is YYREEE (reference sequence). CDR3 coding DNA: TGTGCCAGCAGCTTGGATAGACAGGGATGGTCTTTCTTT. Translation gives CASSLDRQGWSFF.

The V call is TRBV30, the J call TRBJ2-7; 8 positions match TRBD2. Germline trimming cut 5 bases from V and 3 bases from J; bases unmatched to any gene: 9. This CDR3 is 14 amino acids long. Germline CDR1 reads GTSNPN; CDR2 reads SVGIG (reference sequence). The CDR3 sequence: CAWDAGRGVYEQYF. In DNA, the CDR3 is TGTGCCTGGGACGCGGGGCGGGGGGTCTACGAGCAGTACTTC.

The chain is built from TRBV5-6 and TRBJ2-3; D unresolved. Deletions cut 6 bases from V and 2 bases from J, with 7 bases between. Germline lookup yields CDR1 SGHDT and CDR2 YYEEEE. There are 12 residues in the CDR3. The CDR3 region is CASTRFTDTQYF. CDR3 nucleotide sequence: TGTGCCAGCACCCGTTTCACAGATACGCAGTATTTT.

The J gene is TRBJ1-4, the V gene TRBV30; TRBD1 agrees at 9 bases. Germline CDR1 reads GTSNPN; CDR2 reads SVGIG (reference sequence). This CDR3 region has 15 residues. Trimming at V came to 0 bases and at J to 7 bases, leaving 6 bases not matched to a gene. The CDR3 protein is CAWSVEGQGREKLFF. The CDR3 bases are TGTGCCTGGAGTGTTGAGGGACAGGGCCGTGAAAAACTGTTTTTT.

The chain couples TRBV15 to TRBJ1-6; 8 bases match TRBD1. The CDR3 covers 15 residues. The V and J ends lost 4 bases and 7 bases, in that order; junction bases with no gene match: 6. Per germline, CDR1 LNHNV and CDR2 YYDKDF (reference sequence). The CDR3 DNA is TGTGCCACCAGCACCCGGACAGGGAGGAATTCACCCCTCCACTTT. Translation gives CATSTRTGRNSPLHF. The full variable domain, rest sourced from reference TRBV15 and TRBJ1-6, is DAMVIQNPRYQVTQFGKPVTLSCSQTLNHNVMYWYQQKSSQAPKLLFHYYDKDFNNEADTPDNFQSRRPNTSFCFLDIRSPGLGDTAMYLCATSTRTGRNSPLHFGNGTRLTVT.

This chain links TRBV28 with TRBJ2-7; 12 nucleotides agree with TRBD2. With V trimmed by 6 bases and J by 12 bases, 12 bases remained unmatched. Germline lookup yields CDR1 MDHEN and CDR2 SYDVKM. CDR3 length: 14 amino acids. The CDR3 region is CASRTGTSGLERYF. Written as DNA, the CDR3 is TGTGCCAGCAGGACCGGGACTAGCGGGCTGGAGAGGTACTTC.

This clone was observed a few times. This chain links TRBV29-1 with TRBJ2-4, with D unclear. V was pared by 4 bases and J by 2 bases, with 12 bases between. CDR1 SQVTM and CDR2 ANQGSEA come from the germline V gene. The CDR3 length is 14 residues. The CDR3 loop reads CSVGFRIPKNIQYF. The CDR3 DNA sequence: TGCAGCGTTGGTTTCAGGATCCCCAAAAACATTCAGTACTTC.

The chain combines TRBV4-3 with TRBJ2-3; D unresolved. Trimming pared 3 bases from V and 2 bases from J, leaving 12 bases between. Germline V gene sequence: CDR1 LGHNA, CDR2 YSLEER. The CDR3 extends over 15 amino acids. The CDR3 coding sequence is TGCGCCAGCAGCCACGGTCAGTGGGCCACAGATACGCAGTATTTT. It is translated as CASSHGQWATDTQYF.

This clone was detected only a few times. The chain recombines TRBV4-1 with TRBJ2-5; the D gene is possibly TRBD2 (5 bases). CDR1 MGHRA and CDR2 YSYEKL come from the germline V gene. The CDR3 sequence is 15 residues long. The germline V and J ends were trimmed by 2 bases and 2 bases, with 12 bases remaining between them. The CDR3 sequence is CASSQTNSGQETQYF. DNA for the CDR3: TGCGCCAGCAGCCAAACGAACAGCGGACAAGAGACCCAGTACTTC.

This clone has just a few counts. A junction end diverges from the germline sequence, so it may reflect a read error. The chain has TRBV5-1 and TRBJ2-4; 8 bases are a match to TRBD1. Germline lookup yields CDR1 SGHRS and CDR2 YFSETQ. The CDR3 is made up of 14 amino acids. The CDR3 is CASSEQGANNIQYF. DNA of the CDR3: TGCGCCAGCAGCGAGCAGGGGGCCAACAACATTCAGTACTTC. Variable domain in full (rest from reference TRBV5-1 and TRBJ2-4): KAGVTQTPRYLIKTRGQQVTLSCSPISGHRSVSWYQQTPGQGLQFLFEYFSETQRNKGNFPGRFSGRQFSNSRSEMNVSTLELGDSALYLCASSEQGANNIQYFGAGTRLSVL.

The rearrangement links TRBV18 to TRBJ2-7; 7 bases map to TRBD1. The CDR3 has 17 amino acids. Per germline, CDR1 KGHSH and CDR2 LQKENI. V was clipped by 2 bases and J by 3 bases; unmatched bases: 13. This CDR3 is CASSPSRGRLSNYEQYF. The CDR3 nucleotides read TGTGCCAGCTCACCATCGAGGGGGCGATTGAGTAACTACGAGCAGTACTTC.

The J gene is TRBJ2-1, the V gene TRBV7-2; 8 positions agree with TRBD2. Unmatched junction bases numbered 4, after V lost 1 base and J lost 5 bases. Germline V gives CDR1 SGHTA, CDR2 FQGNSA. CDR3 length: 15 amino acids. In nucleotides, the CDR3 is TGTGCCAGCAGCTTAGGACTAGCGCACAACAATGAGCAGTTCTTC. This encodes CASSLGLAHNNEQFF.

The gene calls are TRBV7-9 and TRBJ2-1, with TRBD1 matching 7 bases. Germline trimming cut 0 bases from V and 6 bases from J; bases unmatched to any gene: 2. Germline V lookup: CDR1 SEHNR, CDR2 FQNEAQ (reference sequence). The length of the CDR3 is 14 residues. The DNA of the CDR3 is TGTGCCAGCAGCTTAGCGGGACAGAGCAATGAGCAGTTCTTC. Amino acids: CASSLAGQSNEQFF.

Only a few counts were recorded for this clone. The V and J genes are TRBV28 and TRBJ1-4, with D unclear. The CDR3 consists of 14 residues. Germline V CDR1 and CDR2: MDHEN, SYDVKM. Trimming took 3 bases from V and 5 from J, leaving 10 bases between them. The CDR3 here is CASSFTKRNEKLFF. In nucleotides, the CDR3 is TGTGCCAGCAGTTTCACCAAGAGAAATGAAAAACTGTTTTTT.

This clone was detected a few times. This chain uses TRBV15 with TRBJ1-4, with 7 positions matching TRBD1. The V gene end was trimmed by 3 bases and the J gene end by 7 bases; junction bases not matched to a gene: 8. Germline V gives CDR1 LNHNV, CDR2 YYDKDF (reference sequence). This CDR3 comprises 15 residues. The CDR3 loop reads CATSRDPGTAEKLFF. In DNA, the CDR3 is TGTGCCACCAGCAGGGATCCCGGGACAGCTGAAAAACTGTTTTTT.

The genes are TRBV29-1 and TRBJ2-3, with D unclear. The CDR3 covers 13 residues. Per germline, CDR1 SQVTM and CDR2 ANQGSEA. V shed 7 bases and J shed 5 bases, with 16 bases lying between them. The CDR3 nucleotides are TGCAGCGCTTTGACAAAATGGAAAGATACGCAGTATTTT. Protein: CSALTKWKDTQYF.